Presented here are 14 T cell receptor beta chains from one specimen sequenced in a study of CD8 T cells in ankylosing spondylitis. Broader study findings: Ankylosing spondylitis blood appeared to carry a characteristic TCR beta motif of several highly homologous variants.

For these TCRs, the target antigens are not known. One entry per CDR3 protein, called by TCRdb with MiXCR from the 5' RACE reads. Among about 340,000 distinct CDR3 sequences listed, under 8.5% were seen once. The sequencing sample was made of blood, either unsorted or a sorted T cell fraction (not recorded which). These receptors were taken from a male donor with ankylosing spondylitis.

This clonotype was seen a few times. The CDR3 is CASSLTNTHTDTQYF. CDR3 DNA sequence: TGTGCCAGCAGCTTAACGAACACCCACACAGATACGCAGTATTTT. The rearrangement uses TRBV7-3 and TRBJ2-3; D gene unclear. The CDR3 totals 15 residues. Germline loops: CDR1 SGHTA, CDR2 FQGTGA. The V end was cut by 0 bases, the J end by 2 bases, with 9 bases between.

The chain has TRBV6-5 and TRBJ1-1, with 9 positions matching TRBD1. The CDR3 loop spans 15 amino acids. The germline CDR1 and CDR2 sequences are MNHEY and SVGAGI. Trimming at V came to 2 bases and at J to 5 bases, leaving 6 bases not matched to a gene. For the CDR3, the DNA is TGTGCCAGCAGTTACCGGGGGACAGGGAGGACTGAAGCTTTCTTT. It encodes CASSYRGTGRTEAFF.

This clonotype was found a few times. V usage is TRBV12-3 or TRBV12-4 and J usage is TRBJ2-6; weak D call: TRBD1 (6 bases). The CDR3 length is 16 residues. Trimming shortened V by 6 bases and J by 0 bases, and 12 bases separated the two germline ends. The CDR3 reads CASSTGQISGANVLTF. CDR3 nucleotide sequence: TGTGCCAGCAGCACGGGACAAATCTCTGGGGCCAACGTCCTGACTTTC.

This clonotype was observed a handful of times. The chain is built from TRBV19 and TRBJ1-5; D possibly corresponds to TRBD1 (5 bases). Deletions cut 9 bases from V and 4 bases from J, with 10 bases between. Germline V gene sequence: CDR1 LNHDA, CDR2 SQIVND (reference sequence). The CDR3 is made up of 12 amino acids. The chain's CDR3 is CASGGVNQPQHF. The CDR3 DNA follows: TGTGCCAGCGGGGGGGTGAATCAGCCCCAGCATTTT.

The chain carries TRBV7-2 and TRBJ1-1; no firm D call. V lost 4 bases and J lost 6, with 12 bases in between. CDR3 size: 13 residues. Per the germline V gene, CDR1 is SGHTA and CDR2 is FQGNSA. CDR3 sequence: CASSSNGVPEAFF. The CDR3 DNA sequence: TGTGCCAGCAGCTCTAATGGTGTACCTGAAGCTTTCTTT.

The CDR3 DNA follows: TGCGCCAGCAGCTTGGAAGCGGGAGCGGAGACCCAGTACTTC. This gives the protein CASSLEAGAETQYF. J is TRBJ2-5 and V is TRBV5-1, with 8 bases that match TRBD2. V lost 0 bases, J lost 5 bases, and 3 bases stayed unmatched. CDR1 is SGHRS, CDR2 YFSETQ, per germline. This CDR3 is built from 14 residues.

This clonotype was seen repeatedly, ten times or more. CDR3 coding DNA: TGCGCCAGCAGTAGGAGCGGGAGAGATGAGACCCAGTACTTC. It codes for CASSRSGRDETQYF. The J gene is TRBJ2-5, the V gene TRBV10-2; 8 positions agree with TRBD2. The V gene end was trimmed by 5 bases and the J gene end by 5 bases; junction bases not matched to a gene: 7. The CDR3 consists of 14 residues. Germline assignment: CDR1 WSHSY and CDR2 SAAADI.

This clonotype was recorded at least ten times. The chain employs TRBV5-1 and TRBJ2-7; D might be TRBD1 or TRBD2, each matching 5 bases. The length of the CDR3 is 15 residues. The germline gives CDR1 SGHRS, CDR2 YFSETQ. V was shortened by 4 bases and J by 0 bases, with 14 bases between the two germline ends. CDR3 nucleotides: TGCGCCAGCAGCGGGGGTGTAGGGTTCTCCTACGAGCAGTACTTC. As protein: CASSGGVGFSYEQYF.

The genes are TRBV28 and TRBJ1-5, with D tentatively TRBD1 (6 bases). Between the trimmed V and J ends, which lost 5 bases and 1 base, there was a span of 9 bases. This CDR3 region has 14 residues. CDR1 is MDHEN and CDR2 is SYDVKM in the germline V gene. The CDR3 nucleotides read TGTGCCAGCAGTACAGGGAGAAGCAATCAGCCCCAGCATTTT. It yields the protein CASSTGRSNQPQHF.

This clonotype was recorded a few times. This chain uses TRBV7-9 with TRBJ1-1; D gene ambiguous. The V end lost 5 bases, the J end lost 8 bases, and 12 bases lay between the germline ends. The CDR3 runs to 12 residues. Germline V gives CDR1 SEHNR, CDR2 FQNEAQ (reference sequence). The CDR3 bases are TGTGCCAGCAGCCTGCTCACGGGGGAAGCTTTCTTT. This gives the protein CASSLLTGEAFF.

V gene TRBV20-1 combines with J gene TRBJ1-5, with D possibly TRBD1 on 6 matching bases. Trimming cost V 4 bases and J 6 bases, with 13 bases left between them. The CDR3 has 13 amino acids. Germline-derived CDR1 and CDR2 are DFQATT and SNEGSKA (reference sequence). The CDR3 nucleotides are TGCAGTGCTAACCATGGGGGCCGTCAGCCCCAGCATTTT. As protein: CSANHGGRQPQHF.

The chain links TRBV20-1 to TRBJ2-2; 10 nucleotides agree with TRBD1. With V trimmed by 6 bases and J by 1 base, 5 bases remained unmatched. This CDR3 region has 15 residues. Looked up from germline, CDR1 is DFQATT and CDR2 is SNEGSKA (reference sequence). CDR3 sequence: CSARRTGGNTGELFF. For the CDR3, the DNA is TGCAGTGCCAGACGGACAGGGGGGAACACCGGGGAGCTGTTTTTT.

Ten or more counts support this clonotype. The chain recombines TRBV29-1 with TRBJ1-1; TRBD1 might be the D (5 bases). The V end lost 7 bases, the J end lost 5 bases, and 8 bases lay between the germline ends. CDR3 length: 10 residues. Germline V gives CDR1 SQVTM, CDR2 ANQGSEA. DNA for the CDR3: TGCAGCGCCGGGGGGACTGAAGCTTTCTTT. It is translated as CSAGGTEAFF.

This clonotype was seen only a few times. The rearrangement uses TRBV27 and TRBJ2-7; 8 nucleotides line up with TRBD1. With V trimmed by 5 bases and J by 4 bases, 13 bases remained unmatched. Per germline, CDR1 MNHEY and CDR2 SMNVEV (reference sequence). The CDR3 consists of 16 residues. The CDR3 DNA follows: TGTGCCAGCAGTCCTACCGGGACAGGTCTCGTGTACGAGCAGTACTTC. It specifies CASSPTGTGLVYEQYF.